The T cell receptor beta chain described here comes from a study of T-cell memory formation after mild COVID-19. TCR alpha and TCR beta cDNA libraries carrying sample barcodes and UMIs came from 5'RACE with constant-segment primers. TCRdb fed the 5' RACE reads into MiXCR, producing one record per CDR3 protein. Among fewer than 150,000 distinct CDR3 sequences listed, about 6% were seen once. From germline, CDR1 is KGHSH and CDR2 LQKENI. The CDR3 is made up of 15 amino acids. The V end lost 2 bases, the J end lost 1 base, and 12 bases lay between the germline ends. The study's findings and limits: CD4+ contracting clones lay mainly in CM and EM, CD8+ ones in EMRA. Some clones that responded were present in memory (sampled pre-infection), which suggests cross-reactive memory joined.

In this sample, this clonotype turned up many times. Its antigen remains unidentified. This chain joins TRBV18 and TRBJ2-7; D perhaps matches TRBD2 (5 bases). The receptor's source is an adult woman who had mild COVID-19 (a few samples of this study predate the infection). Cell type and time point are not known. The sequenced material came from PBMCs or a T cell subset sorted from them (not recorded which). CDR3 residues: CASSPKSGGSYEQYF. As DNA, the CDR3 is TGTGCCAGCTCACCAAAAAGCGGTGGTTCCTACGAGCAGTACTTC.